This TCR beta chain was retrieved from a study of regulatory T cells in long-lasting Graves disease. Arm-PCR of CDR3 regions and iRepertoire HTBI primers were used to build TCR beta libraries. TCRdb reprocessed the multiplex PCR reads with MiXCR, giving one entry per CDR3 protein. The sample has about 460,000 distinct CDR3 sequences; about 22% are singletons. Time point here: persistent/refractory GD, antithyroid drugs over 5 years with positive TRAb. Making the TCR library involved RNA that had been extracted from PBMCs. V dropped 4 bases and J dropped 2; count of bases not matched to a gene: 9. The CDR3 is made up of 16 amino acids. From germline, CDR1 is SGHAT and CDR2 FQDESV (reference sequence). This clonotype was detected many times.

The TCR originated in a female donor with Graves disease. The rearrangement joins TRBV11-1 to TRBJ2-7; 9 nucleotides match TRBD2. The sequences come from peripheral blood mononuclear cells (PBMCs), collected when the disease was refractory, from a patient treated with antithyroid drugs. The CDR3 nucleotides are TGTGCCAGCAGCTCTCCCTTTAGCGGGAGTGCCTACGAGCAGTACTTC. This codes for CASSSPFSGSAYEQYF.